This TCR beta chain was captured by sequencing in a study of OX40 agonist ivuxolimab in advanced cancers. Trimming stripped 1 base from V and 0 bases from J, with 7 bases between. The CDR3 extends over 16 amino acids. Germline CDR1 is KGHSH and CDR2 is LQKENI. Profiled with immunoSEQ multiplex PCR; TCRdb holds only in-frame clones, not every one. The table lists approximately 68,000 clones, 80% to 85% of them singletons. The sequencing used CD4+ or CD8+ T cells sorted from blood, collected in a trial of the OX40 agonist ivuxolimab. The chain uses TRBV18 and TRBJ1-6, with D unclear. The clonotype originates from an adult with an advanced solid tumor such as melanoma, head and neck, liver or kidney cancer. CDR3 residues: CASSPRGSSYNSPLHF. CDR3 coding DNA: TGTGCCAGCTCACCACGAGGGAGCTCCTATAATTCACCCCTCCACTTT. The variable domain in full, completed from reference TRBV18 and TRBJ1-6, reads NAGVMQNPRHLVRRRGQEARLRCSPMKGHSHVYWYRQLPEEGLKFMVYLQKENIIDESGMPKERFSAEFPKEGPSILRIQQVVRGDSAAYFCASSPRGSSYNSPLHFGNGTRLTVT.